Listed below are T cell receptor beta chains from one sample, sequenced in a study of control samples from healthy donors and cancer patients. Clones were sequenced by immunoSEQ multiplex PCR, and TCRdb holds only the in-frame ones, with some missing. The repertoire includes 40,000 to 50,000 clones, around 70% of them detected once, and over 15% sits in the top ten. Sample: formalin-fixed, paraffin-embedded tissue. The source is a male donor with melanoma. The CDR3 runs from the conserved cysteine through the conserved F or W. The D gene is left open where the match is weak. Size tells how often a clone was seen (once, few, many) or the class of an expanded clone, and some rows leave it out.

clone_size	v_call	j_call	d_call	cdr3_nt	cdr3_aa
NA	TRBV23-1	TRBJ2-1	TRBD2	TGCGCCAGCAGTCCGACTAGCGGAATCTACAATGAGCAGTTCTTC	CASSPTSGIYNEQFF
few	TRBV5-4	TRBJ2-6	NA	TGTGCCAGCAGCTTGGGGGTCCCCTCTGGGGCCAACGTCCTGACTTTC	CASSLGVPSGANVLTF
NA	TRBV28	TRBJ2-5	TRBD1	TGTGCCACTGATTACAGGGGCGAGGAGCAAGAGACCCAGTACTTC	CATDYRGEEQETQYF
few	TRBV7-6	TRBJ2-5	NA	TGTGCCAGCAGCTTAGGAGTCTTGCCAGTCCAAGAGACCCAGTACTTC	CASSLGVLPVQETQYF
NA	TRBV6-5	TRBJ2-7	NA	TGTGCCAGCAACACGGGTCGGTCGGGATCCTACGAGCAGTACTTC	CASNTGRSGSYEQYF
NA	TRBV3-1/TRBV3-2	TRBJ2-3	NA	TGTGCCAGCAGCCGCCCGGGACTTTCGCAGTATTTT	CASSRPGLSQYF
NA	TRBV1	TRBJ2-7	NA	TGCACCAGCAGCCAAGGGTCCAGCGGGAGGGCCAACTCCTACGAGCAGTACTTC	CTSSQGSSGRANSYEQYF
few	TRBV2	TRBJ2-3	NA	TGTGCCAGCAGTGAGGGGTGGGGTCAGTATTTT	CASSEGWGQYF
NA	TRBV4-1	TRBJ1-1	NA	TGCGCCAGCAGCCAGCACCCCAGGGGGAACACTGAAGCTTTCTTT	CASSQHPRGNTEAFF
few	TRBV21-1	TRBJ2-3	NA	TGTGCCAGCAGCCAAGGACGCCTCGTTCACACAGATACGCAGTATTTT	CASSQGRLVHTDTQYF
NA	TRBV6-6	TRBJ2-7	TRBD1	TGTGCCAGCAGTGCGGGACAGGACTCACAGGCGGAGCAGTACTTC	CASSAGQDSQAEQYF
many	TRBV30	TRBJ1-2	TRBD1	TGTGCCTGGAGTGTACAGGGGGCCGGCTATGGCTACACCTTC	CAWSVQGAGYGYTF
NA	TRBV6-5	TRBJ1-5	NA	TGTGCCAGCAGGGGTCTAAATAGCAATCAGCCCCAGCATTTT	CASRGLNSNQPQHF
NA	TRBV3-1/TRBV3-2	TRBJ2-5	NA	TGTGCCAGCAACGTCCTCGGGGAGACCCAGTACTTC	CASNVLGETQYF
NA	TRBV2	TRBJ2-1	TRBD1	TGTGCCAGCAACCACTACCAGGGGGTAGGTGAGCAGTTCTTC	CASNHYQGVGEQFF
few	TRBV24-1	TRBJ2-1	TRBD2	TGTGCCACCAGTGCCCCCGGGACTAGCGGACTAAATGAGCAGTTCTTC	CATSAPGTSGLNEQFF
NA	TRBV7-3	TRBJ2-2	TRBD1	TGTGCCAGCAGCCAGGGGGCGCGGGACACCGGGGAGCTGTTTTTT	CASSQGARDTGELFF
NA	TRBV24-1	TRBJ2-2	NA	TGTGCCACCAGTGGGGTGAGGACAGACTTCACCGGGGAGCTGTTTTTT	CATSGVRTDFTGELFF
once	TRBV2	TRBJ2-2	TRBD1	TGTGCCAGCACTGAAGGACAGGGTGCCACCGGGGAGCTGTTTTTT	CASTEGQGATGELFF
NA	TRBV20-1	TRBJ2-1	NA	TGCAGTGGCCAGGGGGGCGATGAGCAGTTCTTC	CSGQGGDEQFF
medium-sized	TRBV20-1	TRBJ2-1	TRBD1	TGCAGTGCTAGTACAGGGGCTGAGCAGTTCTTC	CSASTGAEQFF
NA	TRBV6-5	TRBJ2-1	TRBD2	TGTGCCAGCAGTTACCGCGGGAGGTCGGATGAGCAGTTCTTC	CASSYRGRSDEQFF
once	TRBV12-3/TRBV12-4	TRBJ2-5	NA	TGTGCCAACAGTTTACCACTTGAGACCCAGTACTTC	CANSLPLETQYF
NA	TRBV7-3	TRBJ2-1	NA	TGTGCCAGCAGCTTATATCCGAACAATGAGCAGTTCTTC	CASSLYPNNEQFF
few	TRBV2	TRBJ2-5	NA	TGTGCCAGCAAGAAGGGTTTGGTCGGCCAAGAGACCCAGTACTTC	CASKKGLVGQETQYF
NA	TRBV11-3	TRBJ2-2	NA	TGTGCCAGCAGCCCCTTAGCAGCGAACACCGGGGAGCTGTTTTTT	CASSPLAANTGELFF
NA	TRBV15	TRBJ2-1	NA	TGTGCCACCAGCAGAGATAAACACAATGAGCAGTTCTTC	CATSRDKHNEQFF
few	TRBV3-1/TRBV3-2	TRBJ2-1	NA	TGTGCCAGCAGCCAAGATTCCAGGAATGAGCAGTTCTTC	CASSQDSRNEQFF
few	TRBV10-3	TRBJ2-7	NA	TGTGCCATCAGTCCCCCGACAGGCTACGAGCAGTACTTC	CAISPPTGYEQYF
NA	TRBV5-6	TRBJ2-7	TRBD2	TGTGCCAGCAGCTTGTCCGCTAGCGGTTTCTACGAGCAGTACTTC	CASSLSASGFYEQYF
NA	TRBV10-3	TRBJ2-1	TRBD2	TGTGCCATCAGCGGGACTAGCGGGAGGGCTGGTGAGCAGTTCTTC	CAISGTSGRAGEQFF
NA	TRBV18	TRBJ2-3	NA	TGTGCCAGCTCACCTAACGGGCAGGGAGGTGATACGCAGTATTTT	CASSPNGQGGDTQYF
few	TRBV7-2	TRBJ1-4	NA	TGTGCCAGCAGTTTACAGGGCTCCCATAATGAAAAACTGTTTTTT	CASSLQGSHNEKLFF
NA	TRBV6-1	TRBJ2-7	TRBD1	TGTGCCAGCAGTGAAATGGTCGGGACAGGGACCTACGAGCAGTACTTC	CASSEMVGTGTYEQYF
NA	TRBV6-6	TRBJ1-1	NA	TGTGCCAGCAGTCACATTCAGGGAACTGAAGCTTTCTTT	CASSHIQGTEAFF
few	TRBV18	TRBJ2-7	TRBD1	TGTGCCAGCTCACTCGTACAGGGGGGCGAGCAGTACTTC	CASSLVQGGEQYF
NA	TRBV24-1	TRBJ2-1	TRBD2	TGTGCCACCAGTGATTCATCTGCGGGAGTCGGTAATGAGCAGTTCTTC	CATSDSSAGVGNEQFF
few	TRBV4-1	TRBJ2-3	TRBD2	TGCGCCAGCAGCCAAGATGGGGCTAGCGGGAGGGATACGCAGTATTTT	CASSQDGASGRDTQYF
NA	TRBV3-1/TRBV3-2	TRBJ1-1	NA	TGTGCCAGCAGCCAAGATTCGGGGACGGGGAACACTGAAGCTTTCTTT	CASSQDSGTGNTEAFF
NA	TRBV7-2	TRBJ2-5	TRBD2	TGTGCCAGCAGGCGGACTAGCGGGCCAGAGACCCAGTACTTC	CASRRTSGPETQYF
NA	TRBV5-1	TRBJ2-7	TRBD1	TGCGCCAGCAGATTTCAGACAGGGGGCGGCTACGAGCAGTACTTC	CASRFQTGGGYEQYF
few	TRBV7-2	TRBJ2-3	NA	TGTGCCAGCAGAAATGGGGCGGGTGTTTCGAATACGCAGTATTTT	CASRNGAGVSNTQYF
many	TRBV4-2	TRBJ1-2	NA	TGTGCCAGCAGCCAAGAGAATTTAGGTGGCTACACCTTC	CASSQENLGGYTF
few	TRBV7-2	TRBJ2-5	TRBD2	TGTGCCAGCAGCGCATCTAGCGGTGGGGGGGAGACCCAGTACTTC	CASSASSGGGETQYF
NA	TRBV5-1	TRBJ2-5	NA	TGCGCCAGCAGCTTGGGCTCCTCCCTTCGGGAGACCCAGTACTTC	CASSLGSSLRETQYF
NA	TRBV4-2	TRBJ2-5	NA	TGTGCCAGCAGCCAAGAAAGGGGCCCCAAGTACCAAGAGACCCAGTACTTC	CASSQERGPKYQETQYF
NA	TRBV7-6	TRBJ2-7	TRBD1	TGTGCCAGCAGCCGAGCCGGGACAGGGGCCTTCTACGAGCAGTACTTC	CASSRAGTGAFYEQYF
NA	TRBV28	TRBJ2-7	TRBD2	TGTGCCAGCAGTTTTCGGCTAGCGGGAGTAAACGAGCAGTACTTC	CASSFRLAGVNEQYF
NA	TRBV4-1	TRBJ2-7	TRBD2	TGCGCCAGCAGCCAAGAGGGCAGCGGGAGCTTATCCTACGAGCAGTACTTC	CASSQEGSGSLSYEQYF
NA	TRBV6-5	TRBJ2-5	NA	TGTGCCAGCAGGCAACAAGGACAAGAGACCCAGTACTTC	CASRQQGQETQYF
NA	TRBV19	TRBJ1-3	NA	TGTGCCAGTAGTATCGCCGTTCGCTCTGGAAACACCATATATTTT	CASSIAVRSGNTIYF
NA	TRBV3-1/TRBV3-2	TRBJ2-3	TRBD2	TGTGCCAGCAGCCAAGAATGGGAGGGTAGTACGCAGTATTTT	CASSQEWEGSTQYF
NA	TRBV7-9	TRBJ1-3	TRBD1	TGTGCCAGCAGCGACCGACAGGGCAACACCATATATTTT	CASSDRQGNTIYF